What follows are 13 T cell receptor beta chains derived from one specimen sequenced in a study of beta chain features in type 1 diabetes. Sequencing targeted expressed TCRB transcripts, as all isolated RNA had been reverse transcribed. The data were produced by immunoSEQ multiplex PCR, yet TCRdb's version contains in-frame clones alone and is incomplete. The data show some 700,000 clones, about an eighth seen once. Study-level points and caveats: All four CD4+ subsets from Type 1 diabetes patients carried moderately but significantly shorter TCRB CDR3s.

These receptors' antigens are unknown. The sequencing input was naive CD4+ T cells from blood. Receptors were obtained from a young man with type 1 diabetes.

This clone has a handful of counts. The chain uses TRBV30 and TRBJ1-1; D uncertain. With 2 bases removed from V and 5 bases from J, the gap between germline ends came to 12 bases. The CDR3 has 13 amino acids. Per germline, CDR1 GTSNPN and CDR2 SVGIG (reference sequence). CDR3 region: CAWSTRYGTEAFF. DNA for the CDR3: TGTGCCTGGAGTACTAGGTATGGGACTGAAGCTTTCTTT.

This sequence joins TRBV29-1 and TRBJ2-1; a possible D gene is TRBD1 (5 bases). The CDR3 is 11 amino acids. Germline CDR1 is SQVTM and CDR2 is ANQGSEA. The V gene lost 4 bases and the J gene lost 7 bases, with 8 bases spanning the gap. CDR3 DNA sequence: TGCAGCGTTGGCAGGGAAAATGAGCAGTTCTTC. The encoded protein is CSVGRENEQFF.

The CDR3 loop is CSVRGIKETQYF. The CDR3 bases are TGCAGCGTCCGGGGGATTAAAGAGACCCAGTACTTC. The chain has TRBV29-1 and TRBJ2-5; maybe TRBD2 (6 bases). Germline CDR1 SQVTM, CDR2 ANQGSEA. The V end was cut by 6 bases, the J end by 3 bases, with 11 bases between. CDR3 length equals 12 residues.

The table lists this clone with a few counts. CDR3: CASSTTGPQFF. The CDR3 region has the DNA TGTGCCAGCAGTACGACAGGACCTCAGTTCTTC. This sequence joins TRBV28 and TRBJ2-1; possibly TRBD1 for D (6 bases). The germline V and J ends were trimmed by 5 bases and 13 bases, with 12 bases remaining between them. CDR3 length: 11 residues. Germline CDR1 and CDR2: MDHEN and SYDVKM.

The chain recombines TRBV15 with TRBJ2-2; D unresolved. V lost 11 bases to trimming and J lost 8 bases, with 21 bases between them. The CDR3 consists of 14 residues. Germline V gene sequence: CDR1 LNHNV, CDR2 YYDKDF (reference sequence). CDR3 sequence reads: CAVAGPTIFGELFF. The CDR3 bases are TGTGCCGTCGCCGGGCCCACTATTTTTGGGGAGCTGTTTTTT.

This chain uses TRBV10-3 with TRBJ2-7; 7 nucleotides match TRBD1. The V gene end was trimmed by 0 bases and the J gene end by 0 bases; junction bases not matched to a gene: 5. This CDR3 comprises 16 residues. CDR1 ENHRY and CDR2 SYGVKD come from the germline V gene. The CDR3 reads CAISESGTVNSYEQYF. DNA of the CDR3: TGTGCCATCAGTGAGTCAGGGACAGTGAACTCCTACGAGCAGTACTTC.

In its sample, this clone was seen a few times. As DNA, the CDR3 is TGTGCCTGGAGGCAGGTAGGAAGCAATCAGCCCCAGCATTTT. This gives the protein CAWRQVGSNQPQHF. This chain uses TRBV30 with TRBJ1-5, with no clear D. V was cut by 3 bases and J by 1 base, with 10 bases left in between. Germline CDR1 GTSNPN, CDR2 SVGIG (reference sequence). There are 14 residues in the CDR3.

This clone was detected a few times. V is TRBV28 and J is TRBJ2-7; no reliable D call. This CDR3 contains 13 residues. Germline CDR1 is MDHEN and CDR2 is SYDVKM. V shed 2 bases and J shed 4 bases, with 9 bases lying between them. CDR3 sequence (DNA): TGTGCCAGCAGTTTAGGGCAGAATTACGAGCAGTACTTC. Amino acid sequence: CASSLGQNYEQYF.

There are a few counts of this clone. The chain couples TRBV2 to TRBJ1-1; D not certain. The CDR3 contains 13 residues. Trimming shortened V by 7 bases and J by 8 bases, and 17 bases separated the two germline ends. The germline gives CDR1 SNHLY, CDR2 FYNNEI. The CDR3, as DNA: TGTGCCAGCAAGGACCGGGAAATAAAGGAAGCTTTCTTT. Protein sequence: CASKDREIKEAFF. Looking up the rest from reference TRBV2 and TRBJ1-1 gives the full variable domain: EPEVTQTPSHQVTQMGQEVILRCVPISNHLYFYWYRQILGQKVEFLVSFYNNEISEKSEIFDDQFSVERPDGSNFTLKIRSTKLEDSAMYFCASKDREIKEAFFGQGTRLTVV.

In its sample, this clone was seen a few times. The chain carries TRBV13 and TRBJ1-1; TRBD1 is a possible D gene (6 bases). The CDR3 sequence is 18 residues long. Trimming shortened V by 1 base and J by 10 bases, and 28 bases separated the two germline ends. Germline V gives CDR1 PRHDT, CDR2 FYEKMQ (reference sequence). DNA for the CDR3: TGTGCCAGCAGCTTAGTGGGGACACTCGTCGTAGGCTCCCGAACAGCTTTCTTT. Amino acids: CASSLVGTLVVGSRTAFF. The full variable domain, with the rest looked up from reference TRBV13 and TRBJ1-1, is AAGVIQSPRHLIKEKRETATLKCYPIPRHDTVYWYQQGPGQDPQFLISFYEKMQSDKGSIPDRFSAQQFSDYHSELNMSSLELGDSALYFCASSLVGTLVVGSRTAFFGQGTRLTVV.

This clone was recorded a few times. CDR3 protein: CASNWGPAYEQYF. CDR3 nucleotides: TGTGCCAGCAATTGGGGACCGGCCTACGAGCAGTACTTC. The genes are TRBV2 and TRBJ2-7; D is perhaps TRBD1 or TRBD2 (5 bases each). The CDR3 sequence is 13 residues long. Trimming cost V 7 bases and J 2 bases, with 12 bases left between them. Germline-derived CDR1 and CDR2 are SNHLY and FYNNEI.

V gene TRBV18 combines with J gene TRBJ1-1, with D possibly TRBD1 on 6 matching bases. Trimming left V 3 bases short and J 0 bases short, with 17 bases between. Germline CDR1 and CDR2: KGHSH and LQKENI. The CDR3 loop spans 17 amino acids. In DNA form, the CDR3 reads TGTGCCAGCTCACCGGCGGGGACAACCGACTTGAACACTGAAGCTTTCTTT. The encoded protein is CASSPAGTTDLNTEAFF.

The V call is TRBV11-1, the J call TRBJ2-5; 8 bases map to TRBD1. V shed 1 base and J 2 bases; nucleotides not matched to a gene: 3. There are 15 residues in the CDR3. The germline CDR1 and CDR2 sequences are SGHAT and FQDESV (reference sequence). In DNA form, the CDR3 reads TGTGCCAGCAGCTTAGATACAGGGGGTCAAGAGACCCAGTACTTC. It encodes CASSLDTGGQETQYF.